The 28 T cell receptor beta chains presented below share a single source sample, sequenced in a study of T cell responses to AZD1222 COVID-19 vaccine. Repertoires were generated with immunoSEQ multiplex PCR, while TCRdb's copy carries only in-frame clones and drops some. The repertoire includes 120,000 or so clones, approximately 90% of them detected once, and roughly 11% sits in the top ten. Sequenced here: peripheral blood, sampled on day 0 of MenACWY control vaccination. These receptors came from an adult in good health.

The gene calls are TRBV2 and TRBJ1-1, with 7 bases fitting TRBD1. Trimming took 6 bases from V and 2 from J; bases not matched to a gene: 6. This CDR3 spans 14 amino acids. Germline CDR1 and CDR2: SNHLY and FYNNEI. The CDR3 region has the DNA TGTGCCAGCAGATCTGGGACAGCCAACACTGAAGCTTTCTTT. Protein product: CASRSGTANTEAFF.

This chain links TRBV7-2 with TRBJ1-5; D uncertain. V shed 0 bases and J shed 3 bases, with 6 bases lying between them. CDR3 size: 14 residues. From germline, CDR1 is SGHTA and CDR2 FQGNSA. Written as DNA, the CDR3 is TGTGCCAGCAGCTTAGCGGGGAACAATCAGCCCCAGCATTTT. It codes for CASSLAGNNQPQHF.

The chain uses TRBV6-5 and TRBJ1-6; weak D call: TRBD1 (5 bases). Germline CDR1 is MNHEY and CDR2 is SVGAGI. The CDR3 contains 15 residues. Trimming stripped 2 bases from V and 3 bases from J, with 8 bases between. In nucleotides, the CDR3 is TGTGCCAGCAGTTACGGGGGGGGCTATAATTCACCCCTCCACTTT. This gives the protein CASSYGGGYNSPLHF.

This clone came up many times. The V call is TRBV10-3, the J call TRBJ1-1; D is possibly TRBD1 (5 bases). V shed 5 bases and J shed 6 bases, with 10 bases lying between them. Germline V CDR1 and CDR2: ENHRY, SYGVKD. This CDR3 spans 12 amino acids. CDR3 sequence: CAISTGSPEAFF. CDR3 bases: TGTGCCATCAGTACAGGCTCACCTGAAGCTTTCTTT.

This chain connects TRBV30 to TRBJ2-7; D gene unclear. Trimming left V 0 bases short and J 5 bases short, with 8 bases between. This CDR3 has 12 amino acids. Germline CDR1 GTSNPN, CDR2 SVGIG (reference sequence). The CDR3 region has the DNA TGTGCCTGGAGTGTACCCCCGGACGAGCAGTACTTC. Its protein is CAWSVPPDEQYF.

This chain links TRBV27 with TRBJ2-1, with 9 bases matching TRBD1. The CDR3 runs to 14 residues. V shed 5 bases and J 3 bases; nucleotides not matched to a gene: 2. CDR1 MNHEY and CDR2 SMNVEV come from the germline V gene (reference sequence). The chain's CDR3 is CASSEDRGYNEQFF. DNA of the CDR3: TGTGCCAGCAGTGAGGACAGGGGCTACAATGAGCAGTTCTTC.

Details on this clone: This CDR3 is also generated by other DNA sequences in the sample. The V and J genes are TRBV18 and TRBJ2-1; TRBD1 matches at 7 bases. V gave up 3 bases and J gave up 0 bases; unmatched junction bases: 2. The CDR3 runs to 15 residues. Per germline, CDR1 KGHSH and CDR2 LQKENI. The CDR3 nucleotides read TGTGCCAGCTCACCGGGACAGAGCTCCTACAATGAGCAGTTCTTC. This translates into CASSPGQSSYNEQFF.

This chain joins TRBV28 and TRBJ1-2, with a tentative D call TRBD1 (6 bases). The CDR3 sequence is 15 residues long. Deletions cut 2 bases from V and 8 bases from J, with 18 bases between. Germline V CDR1 and CDR2: MDHEN, SYDVKM. CDR3 DNA sequence: TGTGCCAGCAGTTTAGCTTCTTTGGGGGGCAGAGGCTACACCTTC. This sequence encodes CASSLASLGGRGYTF.

This chain uses TRBV5-4 with TRBJ2-2; 7 bases agree with TRBD2. Germline CDR1 and CDR2: SGHNT and YYREEE (reference sequence). The CDR3 runs 17 residues. Unmatched junction bases numbered 13, after V lost 2 bases and J lost 6 bases. CDR3 sequence reads: CASSFWGGGRSAGELFF. CDR3 nucleotide sequence: TGTGCCAGCAGCTTTTGGGGCGGCGGGAGAAGTGCCGGGGAGCTGTTTTTT. Full variable domain (rest looked up from reference TRBV5-4 and TRBJ2-2): ETGVTQSPTHLIKTRGQQVTLRCSSQSGHNTVSWYQQALGQGPQFIFQYYREEENGRGNFPPRFSGLQFPNYSSELNVNALELDDSALYLCASSFWGGGRSAGELFFGEGSRLTVL.

The chain is built from TRBV7-2 and TRBJ1-3; D might be TRBD1 (6 bases). V lost 1 base, J lost 0 bases, and 10 bases lay in between. The length of the CDR3 is 16 residues. CDR1 SGHTA and CDR2 FQGNSA come from the germline V gene. The CDR3 nucleotides read TGTGCCAGCAGCTTAGGGGGACACTTCTCTGGAAACACCATATATTTT. It encodes CASSLGGHFSGNTIYF.

V usage is TRBV7-6 and J usage is TRBJ1-1; D unclear. The CDR3 is made up of 16 amino acids. CDR1 is SGHVS, CDR2 FNYEAQ, per germline. V shed 1 base and J shed 1 base, with 13 bases lying between them. CDR3 amino acids: CASSLGIEAGNTEAFF. The CDR3 DNA follows: TGTGCCAGCAGCTTAGGCATCGAGGCAGGGAACACTGAAGCTTTCTTT.

V gene TRBV11-3 combines with J gene TRBJ2-1; D not certain. The germline gives CDR1 SGHNT, CDR2 YENEEA. The CDR3 covers 12 residues. Trimming removed 1 base at V and 4 bases at J, with 2 bases between. Here the CDR3 reads CASSLGYNEQFF. CDR3 coding DNA: TGTGCCAGCAGCTTAGGATACAATGAGCAGTTCTTC.

The rearrangement links TRBV5-1 to TRBJ2-3, with D perhaps matching TRBD2 (6 bases). The CDR3 loop spans 16 amino acids. V was pared by 1 base and J by 0 bases, with 12 bases between. Germline-derived CDR1 and CDR2 are SGHRS and YFSETQ. CDR3 bases: TGCGCCAGCAGCTTGTGGGCGGGACCCAGCACAGATACGCAGTATTTT. Protein: CASSLWAGPSTDTQYF.

This chain uses TRBV7-2 with TRBJ1-2; 12 bases match TRBD1. Germline values: CDR1 SGHTA, CDR2 FQGNSA. The CDR3 is made up of 17 amino acids. The junction had 10 bases not matched to a gene; V was cut back by 5 bases and J by 3 bases. The chain's CDR3 is CASSPSGTGGLYYGYTF. The CDR3 DNA reads as TGTGCCAGCAGCCCAAGCGGGACAGGGGGCCTTTACTATGGCTACACCTTC.

The chain links TRBV6-5 to TRBJ1-2; D possibly corresponds to TRBD1 (6 bases). The CDR3 has 16 residues. Germline values: CDR1 MNHEY, CDR2 SVGAGI. Trimming cost V 0 bases and J 5 bases, with 16 bases left between them. The CDR3 spells CASSYSPTGSGYGYTF. The DNA for the CDR3 is TGTGCCAGCAGTTACTCTCCTACAGGGTCGGGATATGGCTACACCTTC.

This chain connects TRBV7-9 to TRBJ1-2; D may be TRBD1 (6 bases). The CDR3 is 17 amino acids. V lost 3 bases to trimming and J lost 3 bases, with 20 bases between them. Germline V CDR1 and CDR2: SEHNR, FQNEAQ (reference sequence). As DNA, the CDR3 is TGTGCCAGCAGCTTGACCCTCGGGACACCTTTTGACTATGGCTACACCTTC. Its translation: CASSLTLGTPFDYGYTF.

The chain is built from TRBV9 and TRBJ2-1; D not resolved. CDR3 length: 11 amino acids. V was shortened by 3 bases and J by 5 bases, with 3 bases between the two germline ends. Per germline, CDR1 SGDLS and CDR2 YYNGEE. Here the CDR3 DNA reads TGTGCCAGCAGCGGAGACAATGAGCAGTTCTTC. Protein product: CASSGDNEQFF.

The chain uses TRBV25-1 and TRBJ2-3, with 7 bases fitting TRBD2. Trimming cost V 5 bases and J 1 base; bases outside gene matches: 6. Looked up from germline, CDR1 is MGHDK and CDR2 is SYGVNS. The CDR3 is 15 residues long. In DNA form, the CDR3 reads TGTGCCAGCAGTCCTGCTCGGGGGGGCACAGATACGCAGTATTTT. As protein: CASSPARGGTDTQYF.

This clone was detected once. The chain recombines TRBV29-1 with TRBJ1-2; maybe TRBD1 (5 bases). The CDR3 sequence is 19 residues long. V lost 1 base and J 4 bases, leaving 28 bases between the germline ends. The germline V gene encodes CDR1 SQVTM and CDR2 ANQGSEA. The CDR3 DNA is TGCAGCGTTGAAGGACGAAGACAGACTTGGGTCCTAGTTGGCTATGGCTACACCTTC. Its protein is CSVEGRRQTWVLVGYGYTF.

V and J are TRBV2 and TRBJ2-1, with D possibly matching TRBD2 (6 bases). CDR3 length: 16 amino acids. The germline V gene has CDR1 SNHLY and CDR2 FYNNEI. With 7 bases removed from V and 2 bases from J, the gap between germline ends came to 18 bases. CDR3 region: CASIEGTSSAYNEQFF. CDR3 nucleotide sequence: TGTGCCAGCATCGAAGGGACTTCTTCCGCCTACAATGAGCAGTTCTTC.

The rearrangement uses TRBV7-9 and TRBJ2-2, with TRBD2 matching 8 bases. The CDR3 is 15 residues long. Per the germline V gene, CDR1 is SEHNR and CDR2 is FQNEAQ (reference sequence). V was clipped by 4 bases and J by 1 base; unmatched bases: 2. CDR3 protein: CASSSTSVNTGELFF. For the CDR3, the DNA is TGTGCCAGCAGCTCGACTAGCGTGAACACCGGGGAGCTGTTTTTT.

V gene TRBV3-1 (or the pseudogene TRBV3-2) combines with J gene TRBJ2-7; possible D gene TRBD2, 5 bases. The CDR3 runs 12 residues. V shed 5 bases and J shed 6 bases, with 11 bases lying between them. Per the germline V gene, CDR1 is LGHDT and CDR2 is YNNKEL (reference sequence). CDR3: CASSGLLGEQYF. In DNA form, the CDR3 reads TGTGCCAGCAGCGGACTTTTGGGCGAGCAGTACTTC.

The rearrangement uses TRBV6-6 and TRBJ2-3; 12 bases are a match to TRBD2. The CDR3 contains 16 residues. Germline CDR1 MNHNY, CDR2 SVGAGI (reference sequence). Trimming took 3 bases from V and 0 from J; bases not matched to a gene: 1. CDR3 loop: CASSYGTSGSTDTQYF. The CDR3 nucleotides read TGTGCCAGCAGTTATGGGACTAGCGGGAGCACAGATACGCAGTATTTT.

J is TRBJ2-7 and V is TRBV5-5; no firm D call. There are 16 residues in the CDR3. The V end lost 0 bases, the J end lost 1 base, and 14 bases lay between the germline ends. CDR1 and CDR2 (germline): SGHKS, YYEKEE (reference sequence). CDR3 sequence: CASSLGPLKQSYEQYF. CDR3 in DNA: TGTGCCAGCAGCTTGGGGCCCCTTAAGCAATCCTACGAGCAGTACTTC.

The V and J genes are TRBV7-3 and TRBJ2-2; D is possibly TRBD1 or TRBD2 (5 bases each). Germline CDR1 reads SGHTA; CDR2 reads FQGTGA. The CDR3 sequence is 15 residues long. The V gene lost 3 bases and the J gene lost 1 base, with 9 bases spanning the gap. The DNA of the CDR3 is TGTGCCAGCAGCTTGGGACGAATGAACACCGGGGAGCTGTTTTTT. It encodes CASSLGRMNTGELFF.

This rearrangement joins TRBV10-3 to TRBJ2-1, with D possibly matching TRBD2 (5 bases). The V gene's germline CDR1 is ENHRY and CDR2 SYGVKD. Trimming cost V 2 bases and J 6 bases, with 11 bases left between them. The CDR3 is made up of 14 amino acids. CDR3 nucleotide sequence: TGTGCCATCAGTGAGACGGGATTCTCCAATGAGCAGTTCTTC. This codes for CAISETGFSNEQFF.

This clone was detected only a few times. The rearrangement joins TRBV9 to TRBJ1-2; tentatively, D is TRBD1 (5 bases). Germline V gene lookup returns CDR1 SGDLS and CDR2 YYNGEE. Trimming stripped 0 bases from V and 8 bases from J, with 14 bases between. The CDR3 sequence is 14 residues long. CDR3 coding DNA: TGTGCCAGCAGCGTAGGGGAGGGCAGGGCCGGCTACACCTTC. It specifies CASSVGEGRAGYTF.

The rearrangement joins TRBV6-6 to TRBJ2-5; no firm D call. Trimming took off 0 bases at V and 5 bases at J, with 4 bases between the two ends. Germline V gene sequence: CDR1 MNHNY, CDR2 SVGAGI (reference sequence). The length of the CDR3 is 12 residues. The CDR3 DNA follows: TGTGCCAGCAGTTACTCGAGGGAGACCCAGTACTTC. Amino acid sequence: CASSYSRETQYF.